These 22 T cell receptor beta chains were sequenced from one sample in a study of CD8 T cells in Susac syndrome. Reverse transcription of roughly 0.5 to 1 ug RNA was performed with random hexamers. From the immunoSEQ multiplex PCR reads, TCRdb called clonotypes with MiXCR, one entry per CDR3 protein. The sample lists about 190,000 distinct CDR3 sequences, approximately 95% occurring once. The sample comprised CD8+ T cells from PBMCs. The receptors here all came from a human donor with Susac syndrome.

A single count supports this clonotype. The V call is TRBV5-1, the J call TRBJ2-5, with 9 positions matching TRBD1. Per germline, CDR1 SGHRS and CDR2 YFSETQ. The CDR3 totals 14 residues. J lost 2 bases, V lost 4 bases, and 3 bases had no gene match. In DNA form, the CDR3 reads TGCGCCAGCAGCGTACAGGGGGCTCAAGAGACCCAGTACTTC. It specifies CASSVQGAQETQYF.

The chain is built from TRBV24-1 and TRBJ2-1; 8 bases line up with TRBD1. This CDR3 region has 15 residues. Germline V lookup: CDR1 KGHDR, CDR2 SFDVKD. The trim removed 9 bases at V and 4 bases at J, leaving 10 bases unmatched. CDR3 nucleotides: TGTGCCACCGCCGGAGGGACAGGTTCTTACAATGAGCAGTTCTTC. Amino acid sequence: CATAGGTGSYNEQFF.

The chain combines TRBV12-3 or TRBV12-4 with TRBJ1-2; no reliable D call. The germline V and J ends were trimmed by 2 bases and 5 bases, with 21 bases remaining between them. The CDR3 spans 17 residues. In DNA form, the CDR3 reads TGTGCCAGCAGTTTACAATATTGGACGAATGGCTCGTATGGCTACACCTTC. Translating gives CASSLQYWTNGSYGYTF.

V and J are TRBV15 and TRBJ2-7; 10 nucleotides match TRBD2. The CDR3 runs 15 residues. V lost 4 bases, J lost 2 bases, and 5 bases stayed unmatched. Germline V gives CDR1 LNHNV, CDR2 YYDKDF (reference sequence). CDR3 sequence: CATSISGGTAYEQYF. In DNA, the CDR3 is TGTGCCACCAGCATTAGCGGGGGGACCGCCTACGAGCAGTACTTC.

This chain links TRBV18 with TRBJ2-7, with D tentatively TRBD1 (5 bases). V lost 0 bases, J lost 1 base, and 7 bases lay in between. The CDR3 sequence is 14 residues long. Per germline, CDR1 KGHSH and CDR2 LQKENI. CDR3 in DNA: TGTGCCAGCTCACCACCGGACACATCCTACGAGCAGTACTTC. Amino acids: CASSPPDTSYEQYF.

The chain employs TRBV2 and TRBJ1-5, with D unresolved. Germline V gene sequence: CDR1 SNHLY, CDR2 FYNNEI. Trimming took off 7 bases at V and 5 bases at J, with 21 bases between the two ends. The CDR3 has 16 amino acids. Here the CDR3 reads CASTSEFGFSYQPQHF. CDR3 nucleotides: TGTGCCAGCACCAGCGAGTTTGGCTTCTCGTATCAGCCCCAGCATTTT.

The rearrangement links TRBV24-1 to TRBJ2-3; tentatively, D is TRBD1 (6 bases). Germline lookup yields CDR1 KGHDR and CDR2 SFDVKD. The V and J ends lost 2 bases and 4 bases respectively, with 9 bases between them. The CDR3 is made up of 14 amino acids. As DNA, the CDR3 is TGTGCCACCAGTGATTACAGGGTGGCAGATACGCAGTATTTT. Translated, it gives CATSDYRVADTQYF.

This clonotype was detected only once. CDR3 sequence (DNA): TGTGCCAGCAGCTTAGGGAGACAGGGGAACATTCAGTACTTC. This gives the protein CASSLGRQGNIQYF. This chain connects TRBV7-9 to TRBJ2-4; 8 bases agree with TRBD1. Germline V gene sequence: CDR1 SEHNR, CDR2 FQNEAQ (reference sequence). The length of the CDR3 is 14 residues. J lost 7 bases, V lost 1 base, and 3 bases had no gene match. Full variable domain (outside the CDR3, taken from reference TRBV7-9 and TRBJ2-4): DTGVSQNPRHKITKRGQNVTFRCDPISEHNRLYWYRQTLGQGPEFLTYFQNEAQLEKSRLLSDRFSAERPKGSFSTLEIQRTEQGDSAMYLCASSLGRQGNIQYFGAGTRLSVL.

This clonotype was detected a few times. The V call is TRBV7-8, the J call TRBJ2-3; D not resolved. Germline V gives CDR1 SGHVS, CDR2 FQNEAQ. The CDR3 has 12 amino acids. Trimming pared 1 base from V and 6 bases from J, leaving 5 bases between. CDR3 sequence reads: CASSLGVDTQYF. CDR3 nucleotide sequence: TGTGCCAGCAGCTTAGGGGTGGATACGCAGTATTTT. Combining the CDR3 with reference TRBV7-8 and TRBJ2-3 gives the whole variable domain GAGVSQSPRYKVAKRGQDVALRCDPISGHVSLFWYQQALGQGPEFLTYFQNEAQLDKSGLPSDRFFAERPEGSVSTLKIQRTQQEDSAVYLCASSLGVDTQYFGPGTRLTVL.

This clonotype was detected once. This rearrangement joins TRBV30 to TRBJ2-7; D call uncertain. The V and J ends lost 4 bases and 0 bases respectively, with 7 bases between them. The germline V gene encodes CDR1 GTSNPN and CDR2 SVGIG (reference sequence). The CDR3 spans 12 residues. The CDR3, as DNA: TGTGCCTGGAATAGGGACTCCTACGAGCAGTACTTC. Protein product: CAWNRDSYEQYF.

V is TRBV6-2 or TRBV6-3 and J is TRBJ2-1; D remains unclear. Germline values: CDR1 MNHEY, CDR2 SVGEGT. The CDR3 runs 12 residues. V lost 2 bases to trimming and J lost 6 bases, with 5 bases between them. The CDR3 DNA follows: TGTGCCAGCAGTTACCCCTCCAATGAGCAGTTCTTC. Residues: CASSYPSNEQFF.

The CDR3 sequence is CASTGMGGTQYF. The CDR3, as DNA: TGTGCCAGCACTGGTATGGGGGGTACGCAGTATTTT. V is TRBV9 and J is TRBJ2-3, with D maybe TRBD2 (6 bases). V shed 6 bases and J shed 8 bases, with 13 bases lying between them. The CDR3 has 12 amino acids. CDR1 is SGDLS, CDR2 YYNGEE, per germline.

The chain uses TRBV24-1 and TRBJ2-3; D may match TRBD1 or TRBD2 (5 bases each). Trimming shortened V by 1 base and J by 6 bases, and 7 bases separated the two germline ends. This CDR3 has 13 amino acids. CDR1 and CDR2 (germline): KGHDR, SFDVKD. This CDR3 reads CATSDFRDDTQYF. For the CDR3, the DNA is TGTGCCACCAGTGATTTCAGGGACGATACGCAGTATTTT.

The rearrangement joins TRBV9 to TRBJ2-7; 11 bases are shared with TRBD2. J lost 2 bases, V lost 4 bases, and 8 bases had no gene match. The CDR3 length is 16 residues. CDR1 is SGDLS, CDR2 YYNGEE, per germline. The CDR3 loop reads CASSSDGSGGAYEQYF. The CDR3 DNA sequence: TGTGCCAGCAGCTCAGACGGTAGCGGGGGGGCCTACGAGCAGTACTTC.

This chain joins TRBV19 and TRBJ2-1; TRBD2 is a possible D gene (6 bases). The CDR3 has 16 residues. CDR1 and CDR2 (germline): LNHDA, SQIVND (reference sequence). V was pared by 1 base and J by 5 bases, with 15 bases between. As DNA, the CDR3 is TGTGCCAGTAGTATAGTCAGCGGGTATGCTGACAATGAGCAGTTCTTC. This translates into CASSIVSGYADNEQFF.

The V and J genes are TRBV9 and TRBJ2-7, with unresolved D. Germline CDR1 reads SGDLS; CDR2 reads YYNGEE. The V end lost 1 base, the J end lost 1 base, and 0 bases lay between the germline ends. The CDR3 loop spans 11 amino acids. CDR3 residues: CASSVSYEQYF. CDR3 bases: TGTGCCAGCAGCGTATCCTACGAGCAGTACTTC.

The chain links TRBV11-2 to TRBJ2-7; the D gene is possibly TRBD2 (5 bases). In germline, CDR1 is SGHAT, CDR2 FQNNGV. The CDR3 is 12 residues long. Trimming left V 6 bases short and J 5 bases short, with 11 bases between. This CDR3 reads CASSFGRDEQYF. The CDR3 region has the DNA TGTGCCAGCAGTTTTGGGCGGGACGAGCAGTACTTC. Full variable domain (rest looked up from reference TRBV11-2 and TRBJ2-7): EAGVAQSPRYKIIEKRQSVAFWCNPISGHATLYWYQQILGQGPKLLIQFQNNGVVDDSQLPKDRFSAERLKGVDSTLKIQPAKLEDSAVYLCASSFGRDEQYFGPGTRLTVT.

This CDR3 is CATSRETVTNEKLFF. Written as DNA, the CDR3 is TGTGCCACCAGCAGAGAAACAGTAACTAATGAAAAACTGTTTTTT. The chain links TRBV15 to TRBJ1-4; D gene unclear. Germline CDR1 reads LNHNV; CDR2 reads YYDKDF (reference sequence). This CDR3 comprises 15 residues. V was clipped by 0 bases and J by 1 base, with 6 bases between them.

The chain links TRBV20-1 to TRBJ2-3; 8 nucleotides agree with TRBD1. This CDR3 has 15 amino acids. V trimming: 1 base; J trimming: 0 bases; junction bases outside the gene matches: 3. Germline V gene lookup returns CDR1 DFQATT and CDR2 SNEGSKA (reference sequence). CDR3 nucleotide sequence: TGCAGTGCTAGAGGGGACAGGAAAAGCACAGATACGCAGTATTTT. It translates to CSARGDRKSTDTQYF.

The chain joins TRBV12-3 or TRBV12-4 to TRBJ1-1, with 10 bases matching TRBD1. J gave up 3 bases and V 6 bases, and 7 bases lay outside the gene matches. The length of the CDR3 is 15 residues. The CDR3 loop is CASSQTGGVDTEAFF. The CDR3 DNA sequence: TGTGCCAGCAGCCAGACAGGGGGCGTGGACACTGAAGCTTTCTTT.

The gene calls are TRBV13 and TRBJ2-4, with D perhaps TRBD1 (6 bases). This CDR3 comprises 14 residues. Germline V CDR1 and CDR2: PRHDT, FYEKMQ (reference sequence). V dropped 5 bases and J dropped 4 bases, with 12 bases sitting between them. CDR3 nucleotides: TGTGCCAGCAGCCAAAGCGGACAGAAAAACATTCAGTACTTC. It encodes CASSQSGQKNIQYF.

The gene calls are TRBV20-1 and TRBJ2-5; the D is unclear. CDR1 and CDR2 from the germline V gene are DFQATT and SNEGSKA (reference sequence). V shed 1 base and J shed 1 base, with 10 bases lying between them. The CDR3 has 14 residues. CDR3 sequence reads: CSARAEKSQETQYF. The DNA for the CDR3 is TGCAGTGCTAGAGCCGAGAAATCCCAAGAGACCCAGTACTTC.